This T cell receptor (beta chain) stems from a study of blood T cells in healthy people across ages (dated by TCRdb to between 2015 and 2016). Study-wide context: In model experiments, template switching captured roughly one uniquely barcoded TCR beta cDNA molecule for every two T cells. To track age-related changes in TCR beta repertoire diversity, the study relied on deep sequencing normalized with unique cDNA molecular identifiers. The donors were divided into four age groups: young (average approximately 15 years), middle-aged (about 40), aged (about 60) and long-lived (about 79). Using the same blood draw, the study looked at two additional independent replicas of 1 million unique cDNA reads for two donors, one aged 18 to 30 and the other aged 80 or older.

The roughly 39 donors, aged about 6 to 100 years, were systemically healthy Caucasian individuals from Russia. Each donor gave roughly 9.5 milliliters of peripheral blood, collected into EDTA-treated Vacutainer tubes. Ficoll-Paque density-gradient centrifugation was used to isolate PBMCs, with at least 7 million obtained per sample. Trizol reagent was used to extract total RNA from the PBMCs, yielding at least 6 micrograms per sample. The percentages of naive CD45RAhigh/CD27high T cells were determined by flow cytometry on a PBMC aliquot from every donor. The full study reports these points: Because the CMV infection status of the donors was unknown, age-related changes in expanded clonotypes may potentially have been confounded. Conclusive comparison of naive and antigen-experienced compartments was prevented by the profiling of bulk unsorted PBMCs. Estimates of total diversity based on one million sequenced T cells were regarded as lower bounds and as underestimates. Compared with the aged group, the long-lived group had more naive CD4+ T cells, fewer expanded clones and increased TCR diversity, suggesting age selection. Observed TCR beta diversity correlated strongly with the percentage of naive T cells measured by flow cytometry. As age increased, observed TCR beta diversity per million T cells dropped in a roughly linear way, and a significant reduction was already evident by age roughly 36.

CDR3 length: 14 amino acids, cysteine to phenylalanine. Only the CDR3 portion is preserved as DNA: 42 bases, with reading frame beginning at the first base. V is cut by 1 base and J by 5 bases, and the space between the germline ends is 8 bases. Taken from the germline V gene (reference sequence), the CDR1 and CDR2 loops are LGHDT and YNNKEL. This clonotype was seen a few times. The antigen it recognizes is unknown. No base-level quality is on record; no much larger clone is a single base apart. Library prep was done by 5' RACE. This sample was sequenced with an Illumina HiSeq 2500. A second PCR of about 7 to 12 cycles was run with a J-beta primer mix and a sample-barcoded 5' primer. A unique molecular identifier was introduced onto each TCR beta cDNA molecule by a template-switch 5' adaptor carrying 12 random nucleotides. Each sample yielded at least 2.5 million CDR3-containing paired-end reads. First-strand cDNA was synthesized from all RNA with the Mint cDNA synthesis kit, primed by a TRBC-specific oligonucleotide. After uracil-DNA glycosylase treatment, a first 18-cycle PCR used universal primers M1SS and BC2_uni_R on all cDNA. The original methods were these. For normalization, 1 million high-quality reads were randomly selected from each sample, with every read carrying a distinct molecular identifier. Instead of being binned into consensus sequences, reads with shared molecular identifiers were discarded. MiTCR, with a Q25 quality threshold and the strictest error-elimination algorithm, was used for CDR3 identification, clonotype clustering and error correction. A nonparametric unseen species model using Euler transformation provided a lower-bound estimate of total TCR beta diversity. TCRdb reran the public reads through fastp at Q25 and MiXCR, keeping productive beta chains. For every CDR3 protein sequence, its rows merge into one entry that carries the most common genes and DNA. TCRdb, not the original authors, processed these V and J calls. This sample has under 700,000 distinct CDR3 sequences in its table, and less than 25% of those were observed once. The biggest ten clones account for around 10% of the sample.

This sample was also put to use in a study of T cells of mothers and their children. In that second paper, the authors write: The donors were nine systemically healthy Caucasian individuals, made up of three mothers and their six children. cDNA synthesis used all of the extracted RNA, with roughly 1.5 ug of RNA in each 15 ul reaction. In the second PCR, the M1S primer added sample barcodes and 2-4 random nucleotides. More than 9 million TCR beta CDR3 reads were obtained from each mother, and about 3 million reads were obtained from each child. In both related and unrelated pairs, thymic selection shapes the output of TCR recombination in a similar way, with inherited differences having only a minor effect. Related mother-child pairs always showed normalized repertoire overlap that was slightly higher than in unrelated mother-child pairs, though the difference was never significant. With a sensitivity of approximately 92 clones per million clonotypes, no persistent microchimeric T cell clones were detected. In the study, deep NGS was used to compare the TCR beta repertoires of mothers and children, and features distinguishing related mother-child pairs from unrelated individuals were sought. Mothers averaged roughly 40 +/- 4 years of age and children averaged roughly 12 +/- 4 years. After adapter ligation was performed with NEBNext reagents, the libraries were sequenced on an Illumina HiSeq 2000 with 100+100 nt paired-end reads. To prevent cross-contamination, the mother and child libraries were prepared a month apart and were sequenced in separate runs. For each donor, somewhere between 500,000 and 2,000,000 distinct TCR beta clonotypes were identified. Naive TCR beta clonotypes were estimated from low-frequency clonotypes matched to each donor's FACS-determined naive share, without sorting.

The receptor chain draws on TRBV3-1 and TRBJ2-2; the D gene cannot be resolved reliably. The receptor's source is a boy aged 5-17 years in good health. The sequencing sample was made of blood. In nucleotide form, the sequence is TGTGCCAGCAGCCAAGTGAAGGGTACCGGGGAGCTGTTTTTT. Its translation is CASSQVKGTGELFF.